A selection of T cell receptor beta chains follows, all from one sample in a study of T cells in Graves' hyperthyroidism and ophthalmopathy. In TCRdb, the multiplex PCR reads were re-called with MiXCR into one record per CDR3 protein. The sample has under 750,000 distinct CDR3 sequences, roughly 20% seen once; the top ten hold 16%. The sample consisted of blood. The receptors shown here come from a woman aged 45-65 years with Graves' hyperthyroidism that later progressed to Graves' ophthalmopathy. Each CDR3 is given with its conserved first and last residue. D genes are given only for firm matches. Size is stated for part of the rows, as once, few or many counts, or as a class when the clone is expanded.

cdr3_nt	cdr3_aa	j_call	clone_size	v_call	d_call
TGCAGTGCTAGAGACCCTACCCCACAGCGGGGGGGCTCCTACGAGCAGTACTTC	CSARDPTPQRGGSYEQYF	TRBJ2-7	few	TRBV20-1	TRBD2
TGTGCCAGCAGCCAAGATTTAGTCAGGGGATTTAATTCACCCCTCCACTTT	CASSQDLVRGFNSPLHF	TRBJ1-6	many	TRBV3-1	.
TGTGCCAGCAGCTTAGGGGGAGGTGCCGAGACCCAGTACTTC	CASSLGGGAETQYF	TRBJ2-5	many	TRBV7-9	.
TGTGCCAGCAGCCACGCCGGGGGAACTACAGGCGAGCAGTACTTC	CASSHAGGTTGEQYF	TRBJ2-7	many	TRBV3-1	.
TGTGCCAGCAGAGCTGACAGCTACGAGCAGTACTTC	CASRADSYEQYF	TRBJ2-7	many	TRBV2	.
TGTGCCAGCACCCCGACAGGGGTTAATGAAAAACTGTTTTTT	CASTPTGVNEKLFF	TRBJ1-4	few	TRBV3-1	TRBD1
TGTGCCAGCAGCTCCAGCGCCGTTCCCTACGAGCAGTACTTC	CASSSSAVPYEQYF	TRBJ2-7	few	TRBV11-3	.
TGTGCCATCAGTGAGTCGGGGAATGAAAAACTGTTTTTT	CAISESGNEKLFF	TRBJ1-4	few	TRBV10-3	.
TGTGCCAGCACGTCAGGACAACGGGGCTACACCTTC	CASTSGQRGYTF	TRBJ1-2	many	TRBV2	.
TGCGCCAGCAGTAAGAGGGACAGGGGATTCGGACCGAAAAAACTGTTTTTT	CASSKRDRGFGPKKLFF	TRBJ1-4	.	TRBV5-1	TRBD1
TGTGCCAGCATTCAAGGACAGGGCAATCAGCCCCAGCATTTT	CASIQGQGNQPQHF	TRBJ1-5	few	TRBV6-1	TRBD1
TGTGCCAGCAGCTTAGGTCGCTCAGATACGCAGTATTTT	CASSLGRSDTQYF	TRBJ2-3	few	TRBV13	.
TGTGCCAGCACGTCAGGGGATCAGCCCCAGCATTTT	CASTSGDQPQHF	TRBJ1-5	.	TRBV12-3/TRBV12-4	.
TGCAGTGCTGAACTAGCGGGGAGCTACGAGCAGTACTTC	CSAELAGSYEQYF	TRBJ2-7	few	TRBV20-1	TRBD2
TGCGCCAGCAGTGGGGGCTTACGGCCCAACCCGAACACCGGGGAGCTGTTTTTT	CASSGGLRPNPNTGELFF	TRBJ2-2	.	TRBV10-1	.
TGTGCCAGCTCACCGAAGACTTCAGGGACCACTGAAGCTTTCTTT	CASSPKTSGTTEAFF	TRBJ1-1	many	TRBV18	.
TGTGCCATCAGTGAGTCGATTTTGAGGCAGGGGGCGGCCGAGCAGTACTTC	CAISESILRQGAAEQYF	TRBJ2-7	few	TRBV10-3	TRBD1
TGTGCCAGCAGTGGGCAGGGGATAGTGAGCAATCAGCCCCAGCATTTT	CASSGQGIVSNQPQHF	TRBJ1-5	many	TRBV2	.
TGTGCCAGCAGCCAGGGACGTCTTAGCAATCAGCCCCAGCATTTT	CASSQGRLSNQPQHF	TRBJ1-5	many	TRBV13	.
TGTGCCAGCAGCCTAGGACAGACTAGCACAGATACGCAGTATTTT	CASSLGQTSTDTQYF	TRBJ2-3	many	TRBV3-1	.
TGTGCCAGTAGTGACGGTACCTATGGCTACACCTTC	CASSDGTYGYTF	TRBJ1-2	.	TRBV19	.
TGTGCCTGGAGTGGAGGTCTCTATGGCTACACCTTC	CAWSGGLYGYTF	TRBJ1-2	many	TRBV30	.
TGTGCCAGCAGCGAGCGACAGGGATCTAACTATGGCTACACCTTC	CASSERQGSNYGYTF	TRBJ1-2	.	TRBV13	TRBD1
TGTGCCAGCAGCCAAAATTGGGGCTTAAACACTGAAGCTTTCTTT	CASSQNWGLNTEAFF	TRBJ1-1	many	TRBV3-1	.
TGCGCCAGCAGTCACGCAGGGCAGTTGGACACTGAAGCTTTCTTT	CASSHAGQLDTEAFF	TRBJ1-1	many	TRBV5-1	.
TGTGCCAGCAGCCCCACAGGGGTTACCAATCAGCCCCAGCATTTT	CASSPTGVTNQPQHF	TRBJ1-5	.	TRBV9	TRBD1
TGTGCCAGCAGCTTGGCTGGGACAATTGCTGAAGCTTTCTTT	CASSLAGTIAEAFF	TRBJ1-1	few	TRBV5-4	.
TGTGCCAGCAGTTTATGGGCGGAAGAGACCCAGTACTTC	CASSLWAEETQYF	TRBJ2-5	many	TRBV12-3/TRBV12-4	.
TGTGCCATCAGTACGCTATTGAGGGGGGACTATGGCTACACCTTC	CAISTLLRGDYGYTF	TRBJ1-2	.	TRBV10-3	.
TGTGCCAGCAGCTTAGTTGCGGGGGGATTCTACAATGAGCAGTTCTTC	CASSLVAGGFYNEQFF	TRBJ2-1	.	TRBV7-9	TRBD2
TGTGCCAGCAGAGTGACTAGCGGGGGGTTTAATGAGCAGTTCTTC	CASRVTSGGFNEQFF	TRBJ2-1	.	TRBV6-1	TRBD2
TGCAGTGCCCCAGGGGGGGGCTCAGATACGCAGTATTTT	CSAPGGGSDTQYF	TRBJ2-3	few	TRBV20-1	.
TGTGCCAGCAGGGATTTCGCTGAAGCTTTCTTT	CASRDFAEAFF	TRBJ1-1	few	TRBV6-1	.
TGTGCCAGCAGCCGTCGACCAGGAGCCAATGAGCAGTTCTTC	CASSRRPGANEQFF	TRBJ2-1	few	TRBV6-2/TRBV6-3	.
TGTGCCAGCCGCCTAGCGGGGGGGTCCTACGATGAGCAGTTCTTC	CASRLAGGSYDEQFF	TRBJ2-1	.	TRBV6-1	TRBD2
TGTGCCAGCAGCCCGGGGGGGCATCCGCAGTATTTT	CASSPGGHPQYF	TRBJ2-3	many	TRBV12-3/TRBV12-4	TRBD2
TGTGCCAGCAGTGGCGGGGTCTGGGGGGAGCTGTTTTTT	CASSGGVWGELFF	TRBJ2-2	.	TRBV12-3/TRBV12-4	.
TGTGCCAGCAGCTTTTTACAGGGAGGCACCGGGGAGCTGTTTTTT	CASSFLQGGTGELFF	TRBJ2-2	few	TRBV7-9	.
TGTGCCAGCAGCGTAGAGTCGGGGCAGGGGGATTCACCCCTCCACTTT	CASSVESGQGDSPLHF	TRBJ1-6	few	TRBV9	TRBD1
TGCAGTGCTAGAGCGGACAGGGGTTACACTGAAGCTTTCTTT	CSARADRGYTEAFF	TRBJ1-1	once	TRBV20-1	TRBD1
TGTGCCAGCAGCAGGACAGGACGGCGGGAAAAACTGTTTTTT	CASSRTGRREKLFF	TRBJ1-4	.	TRBV12-3/TRBV12-4	TRBD1
TGCGCCAGCAGCCAAGCGCAGGGGGAGACCCAGTACTTC	CASSQAQGETQYF	TRBJ2-5	.	TRBV4-1	.
TGTGCCAGCAGTTACACTTACAGGTTCGGCTACACCTTC	CASSYTYRFGYTF	TRBJ1-2	many	TRBV6-2/TRBV6-3	.
TGTGCCAGCAGTGAGGTGTCGGAACCCAACTATGGCTACACCTTC	CASSEVSEPNYGYTF	TRBJ1-2	many	TRBV6-1	.